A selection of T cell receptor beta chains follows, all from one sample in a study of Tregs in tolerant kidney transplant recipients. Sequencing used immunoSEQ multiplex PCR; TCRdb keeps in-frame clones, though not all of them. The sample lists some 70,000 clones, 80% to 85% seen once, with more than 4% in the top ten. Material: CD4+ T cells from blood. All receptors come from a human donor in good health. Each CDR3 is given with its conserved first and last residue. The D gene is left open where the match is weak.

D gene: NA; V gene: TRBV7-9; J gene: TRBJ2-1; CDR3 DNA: TGTGCCACGCTGGGACCCCCCCGGCAGTTCTTC; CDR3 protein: CATLGPPRQFF
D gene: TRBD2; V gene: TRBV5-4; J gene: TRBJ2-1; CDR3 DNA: TGTGCCAGCAGCCCGGGGGGGACTAGCGGGGTCAATGAGCAGTTCTTC; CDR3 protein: CASSPGGTSGVNEQFF
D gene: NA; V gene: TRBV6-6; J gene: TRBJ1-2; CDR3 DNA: TGTGCCAGCAAACAGGGTGGGAGGACCTATGGCTACACCTTC; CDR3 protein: CASKQGGRTYGYTF
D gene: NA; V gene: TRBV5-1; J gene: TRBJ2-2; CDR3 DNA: TGCGCCAGCAGCATAATGGACAGCACCGGGGAGCTGTTTTTT; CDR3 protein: CASSIMDSTGELFF
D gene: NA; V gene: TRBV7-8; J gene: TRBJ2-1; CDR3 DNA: TGTGCCAGCAGCTTAGGAAGACTATACTCCTACAATGAGCAGTTCTTC; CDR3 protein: CASSLGRLYSYNEQFF
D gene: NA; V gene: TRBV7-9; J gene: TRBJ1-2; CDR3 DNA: TGTGCCAGCAGCCCCCGCTGGGGTGGGCACTATGGCTACACCTTC; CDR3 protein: CASSPRWGGHYGYTF
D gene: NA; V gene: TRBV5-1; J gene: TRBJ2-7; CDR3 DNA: TGCGCCAGAATAAACGAGCAGTACTTC; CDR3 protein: CARINEQYF
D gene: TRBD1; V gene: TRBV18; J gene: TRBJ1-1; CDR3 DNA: TGTGCCAGCTCACAGGACAGGGTGGGCACTGAAGCTTTCTTT; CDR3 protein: CASSQDRVGTEAFF
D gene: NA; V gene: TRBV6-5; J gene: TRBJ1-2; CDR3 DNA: TGTGCCAGCACCCGGGACTCCCTCTATGGCTACACCTTC; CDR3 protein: CASTRDSLYGYTF
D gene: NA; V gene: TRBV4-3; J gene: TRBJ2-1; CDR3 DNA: TGCGCCAGCAGCCAAGATGTCGGGTGGACGCAGTTCTTC; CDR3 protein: CASSQDVGWTQFF
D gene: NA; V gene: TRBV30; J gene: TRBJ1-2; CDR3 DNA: TGTGCCTGGAGTCAGGGGCGCGGCTACACCTTC; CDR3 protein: CAWSQGRGYTF
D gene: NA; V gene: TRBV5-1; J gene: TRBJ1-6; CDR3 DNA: TGCGCCAGCAGTTCGGTAGGGTTGGATTCACCCCTCCACTTT; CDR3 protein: CASSSVGLDSPLHF
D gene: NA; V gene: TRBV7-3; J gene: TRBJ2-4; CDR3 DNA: TGTGCCAGCAGCCCCTTCGGAGGGGACAAAAACATTCAGTACTTC; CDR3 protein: CASSPFGGDKNIQYF
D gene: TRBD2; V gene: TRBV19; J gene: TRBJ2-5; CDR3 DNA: TGTGCCAGTAGTATAGCCCCGGGACTAGGAAACCAAGAGACCCAGTACTTC; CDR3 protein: CASSIAPGLGNQETQYF
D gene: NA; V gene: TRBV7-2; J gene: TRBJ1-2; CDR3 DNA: TGTGCCAGCAGCTTAGGGAGGTTCCTCTATGGCTACACCTTC; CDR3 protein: CASSLGRFLYGYTF
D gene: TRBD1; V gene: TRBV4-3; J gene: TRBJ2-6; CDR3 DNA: TGCGCCAGCAGCCAAGTCACAGGGGGCACTGGGGCCAACGTCCTGACTTTC; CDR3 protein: CASSQVTGGTGANVLTF
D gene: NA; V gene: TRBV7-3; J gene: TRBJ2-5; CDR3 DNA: TGTGCCAGCAGCTTAACGTGGGACGGGGAGCAGTACTTC; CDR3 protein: CASSLTWDGEQYF